The T cell receptor beta chain described here comes from a study of tumor and adjacent non-tumor tissue in lung cancer (dated by TCRdb to 2016 to 2019). The study in broad terms: The cohort included about a dozen adenocarcinoma, 2 squamous cell carcinoma and 1 small cell lung cancer patients. Ages among the approximately 15 patients ranged from about 30 to 76 years, there were roughly ten men and 5 women, and disease was at TNM stage I to III. A total of some 130,000,000 productive TCRbeta reads were generated by sequencing, corresponding to an average of roughly 4 million reads per sample. Bulk TCRbeta repertoires were compared between lung tumor tissue and matched distant non-tumor lung tissue obtained from about 16 lung cancer patients. TCRbeta CDR3 sequencing was performed on fewer than 35 paired specimens, with one tumor sample and one normal lung sample collected per patient. Results the study describes overall, beyond this receptor: Tumor tissue showed significantly greater TCR diversity (inverse Simpson) than normal lung tissue (approximately 430 vs 150, P = 0.0075, Mann-Whitney U test). With only 15 patients in the cohort, the authors noted that larger samples and more detailed clinical data are needed. Significantly higher TCR diversity was found in younger patients, and higher tumor TCR diversity was associated with shorter overall and disease-free survival. Peripheral blood was not sequenced, so blood TCRbeta repertoires were not examined in the lung cancer patients of the study. The sequencing platform is not named in the methods, and unique molecular identifiers are not mentioned. A significantly larger cumulative share of the repertoire was made up by the top 100 clones in normal lung than in tumor tissue.

Library method: multiplex PCR. Sequencer: Illumina HiSeq 2500. TCRbeta libraries were constructed through three rounds of nested PCR with primers (Table S4) according to protocols modified from ARM-PCR. Before sequencing, PCR products of 200-500 bp were excised from the gel and purified with the QIAquick gel extraction kit. Under the source paper's analysis protocol: Reads were cleaned using Trimmomatic, were merged into complete CDR3 sequences using FLASH, and were assigned to V(D)J germline segments using MiTCR. VDJtools was used to compute clonal diversity as the inverse Simpson's index. A read counted as productive if the sequence was in-frame and lacked a premature stop codon. TCRdb reworked the public reads: Q25 trimming with fastp, MiXCR clone assembly, productive beta chains retained. For every CDR3 protein sequence, its rows merge into one entry that carries the most common genes and DNA. The V and J calls were determined by TCRdb, not by the authors. Within this sample are over 40,000 distinct CDR3 sequences, with around two thirds of them counted one time only. Approximately 23% of the sample goes to the ten largest clones.

For this clonotype: The target of this receptor is not known. One junction end disagrees with the germline gene, perhaps due to a read error.

RNA was isolated from bulk unsorted tissue, and RNA quality was assessed with a NanoDrop ND-1000 and an Agilent 2100. Distant non-tumor tissue taken more than 3 cm from the tumor edge was used as the normal lung sample. Newly diagnosed lung cancer patients without prior chemotherapy who had been admitted for thoracic surgery in China between August and November 2014 were enrolled as donors. Patients who had received previous radiotherapy or chemotherapy, or who had another concurrent cancer, were excluded from the study. Surgical tissue pieces of roughly 1-2 cm3 were preserved in RNAlater solution and stored at -80 °C until use. The CDR1 and CDR2 encoded by the germline V gene (reference sequence) are SGHNT and YYREEE. The CDR3 numbers 16 residues from cysteine through phenylalanine. Only CDR3 DNA is held: 48 bases, read in frame from base 1.

Sequences were obtained from distant non-tumor lung tissue. The clonotype was recovered from a woman aged 55-70 years with non-small cell lung cancer. The chain employs TRBV5-4 and TRBJ1-2; 9 middle bases align to TRBD1. The sequenced DNA: TGTGCCTGCAGCTATCCGGGACAGGGAGAATTCGATGGTTACACCTTC. Its protein reads: CACSYPGQGEFDGYTF.